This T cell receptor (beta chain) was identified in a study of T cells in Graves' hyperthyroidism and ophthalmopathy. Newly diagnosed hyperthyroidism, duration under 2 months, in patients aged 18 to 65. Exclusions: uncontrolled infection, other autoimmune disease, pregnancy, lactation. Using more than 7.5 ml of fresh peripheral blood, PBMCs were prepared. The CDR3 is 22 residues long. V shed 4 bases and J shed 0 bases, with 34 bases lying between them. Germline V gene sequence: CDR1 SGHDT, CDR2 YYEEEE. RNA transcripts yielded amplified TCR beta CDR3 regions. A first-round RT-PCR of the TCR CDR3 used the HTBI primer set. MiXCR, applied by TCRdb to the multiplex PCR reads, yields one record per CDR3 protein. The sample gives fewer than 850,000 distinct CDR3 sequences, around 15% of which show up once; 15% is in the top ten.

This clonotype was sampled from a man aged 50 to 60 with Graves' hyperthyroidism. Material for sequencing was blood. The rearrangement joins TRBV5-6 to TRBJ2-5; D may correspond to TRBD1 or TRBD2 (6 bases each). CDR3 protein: CASSAQDGFTRGVWEYQETQYF. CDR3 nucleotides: TGTGCCAGCAGCGCCCAGGACGGGTTCACTAGGGGGGTATGGGAGTACCAAGAGACCCAGTACTTC.